This TCR beta chain is drawn from a study of T cell repertoires in cytomegalovirus infection. Study-level information: CMV epitopes used comprised recently identified HLA-C-restricted ones and well-studied HLA-B-restricted ones. It can be stated that public TCR beta signatures indicated CMV infection as well as a matching HLA type. The study, taken as a whole, reports: In two of eight donors, the top clonotype was HLA-C-restricted CMV-specific.

The sample holds a few counts of this clonotype. Its antigen is unidentified. CDR3 size: 18 residues. V was trimmed by 1 base and J by 0 bases, leaving 16 bases between them. TCRdb used MiXCR to reprocess the reads, holding one entry per CDR3 protein. The sample records about a million distinct CDR3 sequences, under 40% being singletons. The TCR sequence derives from a human donor in good health (CMV status not recorded). Some clones in this sample may be carry-over from other donors' samples. This sample comprised cultured CD8+ T cells from PBMCs, obtained from culture after CMV antigen stimulation. This rearrangement joins TRBV12-3 or TRBV12-4 to TRBJ1-5, with D perhaps TRBD1 (5 bases). The CDR3 loop is CASSLGPPTDYSNQPQHF. The CDR3 DNA reads as TGTGCCAGCAGTTTAGGGCCCCCGACAGATTATAGCAATCAGCCCCAGCATTTT.